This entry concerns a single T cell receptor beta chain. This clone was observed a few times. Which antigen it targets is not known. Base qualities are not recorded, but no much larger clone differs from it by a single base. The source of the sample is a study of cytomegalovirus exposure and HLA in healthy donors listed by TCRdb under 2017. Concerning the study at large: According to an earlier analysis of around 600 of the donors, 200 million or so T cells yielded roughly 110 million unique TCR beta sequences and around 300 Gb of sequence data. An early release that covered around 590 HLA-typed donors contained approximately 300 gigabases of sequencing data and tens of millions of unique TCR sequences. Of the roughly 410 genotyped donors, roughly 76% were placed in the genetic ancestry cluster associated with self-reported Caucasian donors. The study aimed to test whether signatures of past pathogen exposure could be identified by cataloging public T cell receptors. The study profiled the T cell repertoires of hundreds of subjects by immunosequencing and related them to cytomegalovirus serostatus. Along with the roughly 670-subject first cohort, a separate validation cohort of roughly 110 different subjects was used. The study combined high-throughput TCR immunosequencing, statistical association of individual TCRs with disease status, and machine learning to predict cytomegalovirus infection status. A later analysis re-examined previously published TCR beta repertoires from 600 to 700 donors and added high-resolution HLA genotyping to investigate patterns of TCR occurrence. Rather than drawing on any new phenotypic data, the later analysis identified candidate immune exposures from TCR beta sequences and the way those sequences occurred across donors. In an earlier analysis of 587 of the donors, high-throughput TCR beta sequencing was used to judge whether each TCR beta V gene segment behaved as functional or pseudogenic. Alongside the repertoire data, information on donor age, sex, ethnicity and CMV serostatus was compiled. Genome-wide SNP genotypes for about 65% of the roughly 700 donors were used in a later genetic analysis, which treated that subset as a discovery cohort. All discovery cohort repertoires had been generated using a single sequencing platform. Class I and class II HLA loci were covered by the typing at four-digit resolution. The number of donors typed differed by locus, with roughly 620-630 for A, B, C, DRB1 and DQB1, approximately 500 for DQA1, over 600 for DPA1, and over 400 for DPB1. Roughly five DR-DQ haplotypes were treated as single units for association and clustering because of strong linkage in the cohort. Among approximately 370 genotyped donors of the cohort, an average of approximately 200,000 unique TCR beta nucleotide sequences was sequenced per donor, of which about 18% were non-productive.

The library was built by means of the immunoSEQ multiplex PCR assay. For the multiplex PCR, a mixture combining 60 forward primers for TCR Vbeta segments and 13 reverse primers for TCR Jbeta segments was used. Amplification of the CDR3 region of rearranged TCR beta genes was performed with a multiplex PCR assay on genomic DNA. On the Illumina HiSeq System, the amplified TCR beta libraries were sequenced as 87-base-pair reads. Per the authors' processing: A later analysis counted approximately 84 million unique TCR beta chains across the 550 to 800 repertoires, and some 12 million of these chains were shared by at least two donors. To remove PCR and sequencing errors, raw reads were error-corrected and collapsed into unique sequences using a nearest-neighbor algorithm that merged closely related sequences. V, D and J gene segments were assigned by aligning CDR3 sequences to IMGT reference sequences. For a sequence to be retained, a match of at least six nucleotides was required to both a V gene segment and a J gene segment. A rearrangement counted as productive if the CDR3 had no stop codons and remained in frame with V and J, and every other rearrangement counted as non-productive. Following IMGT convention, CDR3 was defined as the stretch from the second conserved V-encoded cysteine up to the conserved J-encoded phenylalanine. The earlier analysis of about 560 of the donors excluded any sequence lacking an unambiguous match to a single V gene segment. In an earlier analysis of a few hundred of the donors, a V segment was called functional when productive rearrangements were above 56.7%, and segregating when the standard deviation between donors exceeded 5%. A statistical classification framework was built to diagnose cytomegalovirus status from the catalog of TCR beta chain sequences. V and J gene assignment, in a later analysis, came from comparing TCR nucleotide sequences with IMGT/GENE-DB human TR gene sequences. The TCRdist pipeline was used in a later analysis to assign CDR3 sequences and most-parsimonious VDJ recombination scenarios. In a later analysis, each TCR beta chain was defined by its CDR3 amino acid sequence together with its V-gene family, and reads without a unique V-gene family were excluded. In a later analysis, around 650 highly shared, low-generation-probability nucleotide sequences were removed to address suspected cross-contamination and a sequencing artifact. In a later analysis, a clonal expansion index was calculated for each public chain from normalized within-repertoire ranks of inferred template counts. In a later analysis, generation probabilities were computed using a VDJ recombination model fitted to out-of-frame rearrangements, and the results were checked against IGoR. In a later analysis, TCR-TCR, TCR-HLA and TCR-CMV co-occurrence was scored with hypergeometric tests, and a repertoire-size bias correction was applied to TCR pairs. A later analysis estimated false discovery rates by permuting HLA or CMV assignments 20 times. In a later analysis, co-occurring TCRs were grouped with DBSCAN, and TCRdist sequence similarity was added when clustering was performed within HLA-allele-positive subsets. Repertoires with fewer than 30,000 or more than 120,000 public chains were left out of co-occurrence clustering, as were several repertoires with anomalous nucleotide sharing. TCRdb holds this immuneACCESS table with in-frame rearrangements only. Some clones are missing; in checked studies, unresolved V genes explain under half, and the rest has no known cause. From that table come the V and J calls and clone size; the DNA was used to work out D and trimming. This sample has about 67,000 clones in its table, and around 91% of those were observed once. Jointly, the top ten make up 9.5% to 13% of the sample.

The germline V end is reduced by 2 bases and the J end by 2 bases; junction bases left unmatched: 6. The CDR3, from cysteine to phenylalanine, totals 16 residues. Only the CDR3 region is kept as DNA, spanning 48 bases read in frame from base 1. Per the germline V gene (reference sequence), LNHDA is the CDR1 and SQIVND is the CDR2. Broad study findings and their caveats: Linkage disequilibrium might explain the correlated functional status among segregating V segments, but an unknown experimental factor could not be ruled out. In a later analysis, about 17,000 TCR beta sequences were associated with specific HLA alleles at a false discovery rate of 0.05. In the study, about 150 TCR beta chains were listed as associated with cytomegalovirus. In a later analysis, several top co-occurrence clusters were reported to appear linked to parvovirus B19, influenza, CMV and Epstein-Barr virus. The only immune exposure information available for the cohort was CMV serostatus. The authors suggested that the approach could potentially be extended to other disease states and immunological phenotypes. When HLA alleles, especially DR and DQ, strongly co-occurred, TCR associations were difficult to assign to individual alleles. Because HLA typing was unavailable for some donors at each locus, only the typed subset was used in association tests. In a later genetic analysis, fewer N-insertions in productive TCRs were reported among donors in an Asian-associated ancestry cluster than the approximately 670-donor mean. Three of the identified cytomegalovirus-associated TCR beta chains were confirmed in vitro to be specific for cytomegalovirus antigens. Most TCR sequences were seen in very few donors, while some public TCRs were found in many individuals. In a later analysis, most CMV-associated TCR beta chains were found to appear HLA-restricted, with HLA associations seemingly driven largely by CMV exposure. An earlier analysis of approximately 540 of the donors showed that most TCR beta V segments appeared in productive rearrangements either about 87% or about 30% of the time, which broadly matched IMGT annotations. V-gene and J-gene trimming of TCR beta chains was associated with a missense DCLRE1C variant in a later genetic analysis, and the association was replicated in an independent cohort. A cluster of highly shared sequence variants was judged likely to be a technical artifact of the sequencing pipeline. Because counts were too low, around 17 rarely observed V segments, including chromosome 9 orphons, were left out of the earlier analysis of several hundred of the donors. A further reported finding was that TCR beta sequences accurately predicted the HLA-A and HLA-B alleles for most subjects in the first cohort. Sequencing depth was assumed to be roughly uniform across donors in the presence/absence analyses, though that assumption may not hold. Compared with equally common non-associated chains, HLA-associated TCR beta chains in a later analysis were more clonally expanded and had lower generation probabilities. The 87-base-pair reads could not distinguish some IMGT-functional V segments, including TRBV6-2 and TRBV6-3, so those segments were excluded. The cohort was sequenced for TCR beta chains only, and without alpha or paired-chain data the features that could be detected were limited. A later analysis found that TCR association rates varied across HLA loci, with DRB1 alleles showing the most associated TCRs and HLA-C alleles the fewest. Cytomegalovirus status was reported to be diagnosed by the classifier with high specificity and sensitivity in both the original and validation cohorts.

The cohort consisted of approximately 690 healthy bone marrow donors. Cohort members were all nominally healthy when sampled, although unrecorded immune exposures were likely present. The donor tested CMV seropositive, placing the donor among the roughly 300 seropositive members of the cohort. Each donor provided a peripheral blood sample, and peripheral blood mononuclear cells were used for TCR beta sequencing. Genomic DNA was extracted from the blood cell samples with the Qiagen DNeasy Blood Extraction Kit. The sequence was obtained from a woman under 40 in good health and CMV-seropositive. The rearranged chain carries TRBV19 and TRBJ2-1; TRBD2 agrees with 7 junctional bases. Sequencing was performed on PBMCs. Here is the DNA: TGTGCCAGTAGTATATTGGGCCTAGCGGCCTACAATGAGCAGTTCTTC. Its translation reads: CASSILGLAAYNEQFF.